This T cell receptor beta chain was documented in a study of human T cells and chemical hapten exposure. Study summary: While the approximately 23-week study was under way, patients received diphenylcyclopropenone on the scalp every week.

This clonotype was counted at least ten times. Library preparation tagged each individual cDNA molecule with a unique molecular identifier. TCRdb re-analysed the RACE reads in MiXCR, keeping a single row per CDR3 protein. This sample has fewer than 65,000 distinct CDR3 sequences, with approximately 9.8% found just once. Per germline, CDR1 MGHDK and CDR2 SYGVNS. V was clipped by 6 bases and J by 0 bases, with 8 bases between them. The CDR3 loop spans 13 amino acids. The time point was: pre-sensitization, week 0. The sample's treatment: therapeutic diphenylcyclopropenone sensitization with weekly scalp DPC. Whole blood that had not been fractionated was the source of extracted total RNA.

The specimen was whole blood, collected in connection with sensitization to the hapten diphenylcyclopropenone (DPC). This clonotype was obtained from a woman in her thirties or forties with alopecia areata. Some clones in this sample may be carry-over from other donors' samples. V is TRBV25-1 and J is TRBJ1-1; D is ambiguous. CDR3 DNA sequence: TGTGCCAGCAGCGTTACAGTGAACACTGAAGCTTTCTTT. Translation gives CASSVTVNTEAFF.